The 5 T cell receptor beta chains below come from one sample, sequenced in a study of blood T cells in healthy people across ages. A second PCR, run for roughly 7 to 12 cycles, used a sample-barcoded 5' primer plus a J-beta primer mix. TCRdb reprocessed the 5' RACE reads via MiXCR and lists one record per CDR3 protein. The sample holds 850,000 to 1,300,000 distinct CDR3 sequences, 45% seen once. The sample comprised blood. The receptors derive from a woman aged 60-75 years in good health.

The sample holds a few counts of this clonotype. The rearrangement uses TRBV27 and TRBJ2-3, with D perhaps matching TRBD1 (5 bases). This CDR3 is built from 16 residues. Trimming shortened V by 1 base and J by 4 bases, and 15 bases separated the two germline ends. Germline V lookup: CDR1 MNHEY, CDR2 SMNVEV (reference sequence). CDR3 sequence (DNA): TGTGCCAGCAGTTTATTGGCCAGGGCGAAGGCAGATACGCAGTATTTT. Protein: CASSLLARAKADTQYF.

The chain uses TRBV3-1 and TRBJ1-1; a weak D match, TRBD1 (5 bases). Per the germline V gene, CDR1 is LGHDT and CDR2 is YNNKEL (reference sequence). The V and J ends lost 4 bases and 0 bases respectively, with 15 bases between them. CDR3 size: 16 residues. This CDR3 is CASSPYFGALNTEAFF. The CDR3 bases are TGTGCCAGCAGCCCTTACTTCGGGGCCCTGAACACTGAAGCTTTCTTT.

This clonotype was observed many times. The chain combines TRBV25-1 with TRBJ2-7; 14 bases fit TRBD2. CDR1 and CDR2 (germline): MGHDK, SYGVNS. The CDR3 runs to 15 residues. Unmatched junction bases numbered 5, after V lost 4 bases and J lost 6 bases. CDR3 sequence reads: CASSGGLAGVREQYF. The CDR3 region has the DNA TGTGCCAGCAGTGGGGGACTAGCGGGAGTGCGCGAGCAGTACTTC.

The chain is built from TRBV10-3 and TRBJ2-7; D is unresolved. The V end lost 5 bases, the J end lost 2 bases, and 16 bases lay between the germline ends. The CDR3 has 15 amino acids. Germline V CDR1 and CDR2: ENHRY, SYGVKD. CDR3 coding DNA: TGTGCCATCAGTAAGGGATCGACAATAGCCTACGAGCAGTACTTC. Residues: CAISKGSTIAYEQYF.

V is TRBV6-6 and J is TRBJ2-5, with a tentative D call TRBD1 (6 bases). This CDR3 comprises 12 residues. The V end lost 8 bases, the J end lost 2 bases, and 9 bases lay between the germline ends. Germline V gene sequence: CDR1 MNHNY, CDR2 SVGAGI (reference sequence). DNA of the CDR3: TGTGCCAGCGGGGACATACAAGAGACCCAGTACTTC. It is translated as CASGDIQETQYF.